This record looks at one TCR beta chain sequence and its context. Just one base apart from a much larger clone, this may be a read error. These data originate in a study of T-cell reconstitution after alpha-beta-depleted transplantation in children. CDR3 length equals 16 residues. Germline V gives CDR1 SNHLY, CDR2 FYNNEI. Unique molecular identifiers were incorporated during preparation of the TCRbeta library. TCRdb reanalysed the PCR reads using MiXCR and keeps one entry per CDR3 protein. The table records around 700,000 distinct CDR3 sequences, roughly 13% of them present only once. The source of this sequence is a girl aged 2 to 10 with congenital amegakaryocytic thrombocytopenia, due to receive a stem cell transplant. This rearrangement joins TRBV2 to TRBJ2-2; 7 nucleotides match TRBD1. Sample: PBMCs, taken before TCRalphabeta/CD19-depleted stem cell transplant. The CDR3 bases are TGTTCCAGCAGCCCTGAGACAGGGTCTAACACCGGGGAGCTGTTTTTT. Amino acid sequence: CSSSPETGSNTGELFF.